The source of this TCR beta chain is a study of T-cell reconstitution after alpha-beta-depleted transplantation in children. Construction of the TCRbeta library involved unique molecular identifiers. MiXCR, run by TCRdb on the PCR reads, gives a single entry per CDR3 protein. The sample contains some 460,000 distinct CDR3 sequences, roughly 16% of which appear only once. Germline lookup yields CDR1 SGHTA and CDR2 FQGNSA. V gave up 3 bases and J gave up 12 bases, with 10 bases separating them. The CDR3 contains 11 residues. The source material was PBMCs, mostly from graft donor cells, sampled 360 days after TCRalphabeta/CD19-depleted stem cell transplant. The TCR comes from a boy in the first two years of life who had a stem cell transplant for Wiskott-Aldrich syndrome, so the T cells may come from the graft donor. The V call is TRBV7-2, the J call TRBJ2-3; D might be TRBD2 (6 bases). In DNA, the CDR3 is TGTGCCAGCAGCTTGGGGACTTTCCAGTATTTT. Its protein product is CASSLGTFQYF.